What follows is one T cell receptor beta chain and its context. The antigen remains unidentified. The sample originates from a study of identical twins' blood T cells. General study findings and limits: Twins shared more top CDR3 clonotypes than unrelated donors did.

Both ends of each TCR cDNA library bore sample-specific barcodes. Via MiXCR, TCRdb re-called the 5' RACE reads, giving one row per CDR3 protein. The sample shows hundreds of thousands of distinct CDR3 sequences, 28% of them seen only once. This CDR3 region has 14 residues. Germline CDR1 SGHTA, CDR2 FQGNSA. Trimming cost V 1 base and J 6 bases, with 10 bases left between them. Material: PBMCs. The TCR was taken from a woman aged 18 to 55 in good health. V gene TRBV7-2 combines with J gene TRBJ2-1; the D is unclear. CDR3 DNA sequence: TGTGCCAGCAGCTTAGTGATGACGGCCAATGAGCAGTTCTTC. Protein: CASSLVMTANEQFF.